This TCR beta chain was documented in a study of blood T cell repertoires in COVID-19. Study-level information: PBMCs, B-cell-depleted T cells, or T cells provided the cDNA or gDNA that made up the material.

A few counts support this clone. TCRdb's copy holds only in-frame clones and misses some; the assay was immunoSEQ multiplex PCR. The sample lists about 160,000 clones, about 90% occurring once. V shed 0 bases and J shed 6 bases, with 12 bases lying between them. This CDR3 is built from 15 residues. Per the germline V gene, CDR1 is MGHRA and CDR2 is YSYEKL. This receptor was identified in a man aged 30-40 years with COVID-19, enrolled during active disease. The specimen was peripheral blood. The chain uses TRBV4-1 and TRBJ1-5, with D possibly being TRBD1 (5 bases). The DNA of the CDR3 is TGCGCCAGCAGCCAAGATCCCCGGGGGAGTCAGCCCCAGCATTTT. It is translated as CASSQDPRGSQPQHF.